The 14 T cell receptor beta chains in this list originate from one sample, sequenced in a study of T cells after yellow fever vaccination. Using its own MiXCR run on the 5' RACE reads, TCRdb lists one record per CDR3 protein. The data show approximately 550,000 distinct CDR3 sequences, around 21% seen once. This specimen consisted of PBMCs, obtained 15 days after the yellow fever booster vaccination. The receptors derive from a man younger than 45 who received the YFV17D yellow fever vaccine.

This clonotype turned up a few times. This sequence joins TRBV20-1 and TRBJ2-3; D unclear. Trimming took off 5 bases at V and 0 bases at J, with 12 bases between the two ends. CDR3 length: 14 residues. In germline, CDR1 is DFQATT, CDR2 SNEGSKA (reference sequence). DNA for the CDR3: TGCAGTGCTCTCACGGAGTCTAGCACAGATACGCAGTATTTT. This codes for CSALTESSTDTQYF.

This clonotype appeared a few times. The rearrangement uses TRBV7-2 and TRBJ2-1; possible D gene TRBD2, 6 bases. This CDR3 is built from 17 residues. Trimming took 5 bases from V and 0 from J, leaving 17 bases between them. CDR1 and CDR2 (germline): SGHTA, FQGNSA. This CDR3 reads CASSGGRRESSYNEQFF. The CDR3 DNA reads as TGTGCCAGCAGCGGAGGGCGACGGGAGAGCTCCTACAATGAGCAGTTCTTC.

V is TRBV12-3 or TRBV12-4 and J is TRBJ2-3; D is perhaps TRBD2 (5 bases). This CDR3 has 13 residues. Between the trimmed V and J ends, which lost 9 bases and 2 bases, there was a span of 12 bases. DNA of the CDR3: TGTGCCAGTGCGGCGGGTAACACAGATACGCAGTATTTT. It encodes CASAAGNTDTQYF.

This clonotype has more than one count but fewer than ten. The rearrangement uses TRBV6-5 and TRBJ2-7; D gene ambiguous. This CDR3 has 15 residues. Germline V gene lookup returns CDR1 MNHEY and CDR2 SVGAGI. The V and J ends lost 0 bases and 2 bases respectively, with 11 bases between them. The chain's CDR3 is CASSYSTAETYEQYF. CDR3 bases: TGTGCCAGCAGTTACTCGACTGCCGAAACCTACGAGCAGTACTTC.

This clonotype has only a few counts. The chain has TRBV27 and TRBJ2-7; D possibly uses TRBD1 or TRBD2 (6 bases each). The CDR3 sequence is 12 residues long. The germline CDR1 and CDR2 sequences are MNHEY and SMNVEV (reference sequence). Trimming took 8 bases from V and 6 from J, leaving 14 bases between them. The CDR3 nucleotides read TGTGCCAGCTCGACTGGGGGGCTCGAGCAGTACTTC. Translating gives CASSTGGLEQYF.

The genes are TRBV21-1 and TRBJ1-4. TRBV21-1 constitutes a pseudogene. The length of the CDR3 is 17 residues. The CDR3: CASSEGWRGSTNEKLFF. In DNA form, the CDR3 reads TGTGCCAGCAGCGAGGGCTGGAGGGGCTCAACTAATGAAAAACTGTTTTTT.

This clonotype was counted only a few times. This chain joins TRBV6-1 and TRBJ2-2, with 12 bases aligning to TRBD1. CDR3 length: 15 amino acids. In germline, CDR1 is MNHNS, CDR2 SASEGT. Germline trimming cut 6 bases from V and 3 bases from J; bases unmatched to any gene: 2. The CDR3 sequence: CASRGTGGDTGELFF. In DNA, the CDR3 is TGTGCCAGCAGAGGGACAGGGGGCGACACCGGGGAGCTGTTTTTT.

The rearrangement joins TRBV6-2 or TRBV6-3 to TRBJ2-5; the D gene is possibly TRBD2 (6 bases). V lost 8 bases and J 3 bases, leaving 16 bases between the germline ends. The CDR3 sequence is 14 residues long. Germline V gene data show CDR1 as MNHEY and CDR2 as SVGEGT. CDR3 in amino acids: CASLAPREKETQYF. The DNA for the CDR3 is TGTGCCAGCTTAGCACCTCGGGAGAAAGAGACCCAGTACTTC.

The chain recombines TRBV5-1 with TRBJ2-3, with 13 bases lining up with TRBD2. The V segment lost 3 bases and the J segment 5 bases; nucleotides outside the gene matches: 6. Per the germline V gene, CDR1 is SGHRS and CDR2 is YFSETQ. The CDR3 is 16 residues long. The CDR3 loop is CASSSGLAGVVDTQYF. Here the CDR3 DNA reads TGCGCCAGCAGCTCCGGACTAGCGGGAGTGGTAGATACGCAGTATTTT. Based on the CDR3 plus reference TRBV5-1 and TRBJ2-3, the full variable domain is KAGVTQTPRYLIKTRGQQVTLSCSPISGHRSVSWYQQTPGQGLQFLFEYFSETQRNKGNFPGRFSGRQFSNSRSEMNVSTLELGDSALYLCASSSGLAGVVDTQYFGPGTRLTVL.

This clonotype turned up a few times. CDR3 sequence reads: CASSSRDRGLRETQYF. The CDR3 DNA is TGTGCCAGCAGTTCCCGGGACAGGGGGCTGCGGGAGACCCAGTACTTC. The rearrangement joins TRBV27 to TRBJ2-5; 12 positions agree with TRBD1. V trimming: 4 bases; J trimming: 5 bases; junction bases outside the gene matches: 8. Germline V gene lookup returns CDR1 MNHEY and CDR2 SMNVEV (reference sequence). This CDR3 region has 16 residues.

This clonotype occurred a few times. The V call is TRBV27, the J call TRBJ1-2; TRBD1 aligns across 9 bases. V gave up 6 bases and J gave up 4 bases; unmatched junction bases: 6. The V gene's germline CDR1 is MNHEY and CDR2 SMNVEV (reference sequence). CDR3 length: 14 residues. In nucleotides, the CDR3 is TGTGCCAGCAGGACAGGGGGGGAGGGCTATGGCTACACCTTC. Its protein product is CASRTGGEGYGYTF.

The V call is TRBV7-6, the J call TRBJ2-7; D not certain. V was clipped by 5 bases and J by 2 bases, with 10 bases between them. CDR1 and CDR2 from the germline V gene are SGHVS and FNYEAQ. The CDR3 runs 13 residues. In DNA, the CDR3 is TGTGCCAGCAGCCCCACGCAGACCTACGAGCAGTACTTC. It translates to CASSPTQTYEQYF.

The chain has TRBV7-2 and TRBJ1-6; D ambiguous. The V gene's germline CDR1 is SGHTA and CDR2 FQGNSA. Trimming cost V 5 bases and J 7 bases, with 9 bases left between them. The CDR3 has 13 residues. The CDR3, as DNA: TGTGCCAGCAGCACAACGGGGAATTCACCCCTCCACTTT. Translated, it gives CASSTTGNSPLHF.

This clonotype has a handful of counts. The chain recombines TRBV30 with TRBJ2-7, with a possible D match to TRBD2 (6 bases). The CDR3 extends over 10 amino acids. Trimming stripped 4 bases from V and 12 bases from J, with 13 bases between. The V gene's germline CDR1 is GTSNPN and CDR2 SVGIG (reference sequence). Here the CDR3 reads CAWKAGIWYF. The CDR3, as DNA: TGTGCCTGGAAGGCGGGAATCTGGTACTTC.